The clone carrying this T cell receptor beta chain was recorded a few times. Its antigen remains unidentified. Germline V lookup: CDR1 MNHEY, CDR2 SVGAGI. V was cut by 8 bases and J by 2 bases, with 10 bases left in between. The CDR3 covers 12 residues. The data belong to a study of beta chain features in type 1 diabetes. Study conclusions and caveats: Using cDNA template may skew counts toward highly expressing activated cells. Any HLA-type effect on TCRB rearrangement remained unresolved here.

The sequenced template was cDNA made from the entire isolated RNA. Data came from immunoSEQ multiplex PCR; TCRdb stores just in-frame clones and leaves some out. The data show over 700,000 clones, with about 17% seen just once and roughly 0.025% held by the top ten. This clonotype originated in a woman aged 18-29 years in good health. Sequencing was performed on naive CD4+ T cells from blood. The chain employs TRBV6-5 and TRBJ2-7; D perhaps matches TRBD2 (7 bases). The CDR3 sequence is CASAGAPYEQYF. CDR3 sequence (DNA): TGTGCCAGCGCGGGGGCTCCCTACGAGCAGTACTTC.